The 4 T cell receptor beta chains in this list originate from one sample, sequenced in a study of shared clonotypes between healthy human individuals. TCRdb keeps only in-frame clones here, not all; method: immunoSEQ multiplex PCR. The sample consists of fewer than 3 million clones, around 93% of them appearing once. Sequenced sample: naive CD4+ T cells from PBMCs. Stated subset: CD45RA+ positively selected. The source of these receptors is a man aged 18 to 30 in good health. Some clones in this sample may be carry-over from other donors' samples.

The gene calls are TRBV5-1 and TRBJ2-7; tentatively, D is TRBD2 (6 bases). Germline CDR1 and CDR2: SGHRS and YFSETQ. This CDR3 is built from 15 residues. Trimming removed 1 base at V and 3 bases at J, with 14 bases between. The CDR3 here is CASSLLALEGYEQYF. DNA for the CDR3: TGCGCCAGCAGCTTGCTTGCACTGGAGGGCTACGAGCAGTACTTC.

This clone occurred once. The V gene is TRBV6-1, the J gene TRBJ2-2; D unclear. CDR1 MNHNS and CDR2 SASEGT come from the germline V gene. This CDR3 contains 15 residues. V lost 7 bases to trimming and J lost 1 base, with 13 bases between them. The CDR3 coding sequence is TGTGCCAGCACTTTTTCCCCTCAGAACACCGGGGAGCTGTTTTTT. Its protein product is CASTFSPQNTGELFF.

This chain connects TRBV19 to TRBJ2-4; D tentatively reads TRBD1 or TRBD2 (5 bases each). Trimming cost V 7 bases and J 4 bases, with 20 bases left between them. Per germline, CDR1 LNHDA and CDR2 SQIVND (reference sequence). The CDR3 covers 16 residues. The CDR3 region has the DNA TGTGCCAGTACCTCCCTGGGGGAAGGCTCGAAAAACATTCAGTACTTC. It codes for CASTSLGEGSKNIQYF.

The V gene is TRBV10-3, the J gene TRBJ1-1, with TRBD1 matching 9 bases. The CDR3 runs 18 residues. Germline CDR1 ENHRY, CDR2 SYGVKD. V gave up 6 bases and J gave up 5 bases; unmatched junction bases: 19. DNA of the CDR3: TGTGCCATCAGCAAACGACTTCCGGGACAGGGCGGAGGGACTGAAGCTTTCTTT. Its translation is CAISKRLPGQGGGTEAFF.